Here is one T cell receptor beta chain with its context. This sample is drawn from a study of blood T cell repertoires in COVID-19. The table came from immunoSEQ multiplex PCR; TCRdb's copy has only in-frame clones and leaves some out. Of almost 250,000 clones listed, roughly 89% are singletons. Participants spanned ages about 18 to 90 years and resided in about two dozen US areas. The sample was PBMCs or T cells enriched from blood (not recorded which). This sequence originates from a woman in her twenties or thirties who had recovered from COVID-19.

CDR3 region: CASSLEQGNSPLHF. CDR3 coding DNA: TGTGCCAGCAGCTTGGAACAGGGCAATTCACCCCTCCACTTT. The chain couples TRBV5-4 to TRBJ1-6; D may be TRBD1 (6 bases). There are 14 residues in the CDR3. CDR1 and CDR2 (germline): SGHNT, YYREEE (reference sequence). The germline V and J ends were trimmed by 0 bases and 7 bases, with 8 bases remaining between them.